Presented here are 22 T cell receptor beta chains from one specimen sequenced in a study of monozygotic twins with inflammatory bowel disease. TCRdb reprocessed the 5' RACE reads, with one entry per CDR3 protein and no DNA. In total, the table holds 400,000 or so distinct CDR3 sequences. Sequencing used blood. The receptors were sampled from a human donor with ulcerative colitis or Crohn's disease, or a healthy co-twin of an affected twin (not recorded which).

This chain uses TRBV7-2 with TRBJ2-1; TCRdb's assignment of TRBD1 cannot be checked, as there is no DNA. There are 15 residues in the CDR3. Germline values: CDR1 SGHTA, CDR2 FQGNSA. This chain's CDR3 is CASSDRDGRYNEQFF.

The V and J genes are TRBV14 and TRBJ1-6; TCRdb returns TRBD1, unconfirmable since there is no DNA. Germline V CDR1 and CDR2: SGHDN, FVKESK. The CDR3 sequence is 15 residues long. The CDR3 spells CASSLEAGVGSPLHF.

J is TRBJ2-4 and V is TRBV6-5; TCRdb's D call of TRBD2 is untestable without DNA. The CDR3 loop spans 18 amino acids. Germline lookup yields CDR1 MNHEY and CDR2 SVGAGI. The CDR3 sequence is CASSPTSGGAGAKNIQYF.

The J gene is TRBJ2-5, the V gene TRBV5-1; TCRdb's D gene call, TRBD2, goes unchecked for lack of DNA. In germline, CDR1 is SGHRS, CDR2 YFSETQ. This CDR3 spans 18 amino acids. CDR3 residues: CASSLTSGRAGGQETQYF.

The genes are TRBV20-1 and TRBJ1-5. Germline assignment: CDR1 DFQATT and CDR2 SNEGSKA (reference sequence). The CDR3 consists of 16 residues. This CDR3 reads CSARRDSLGSNQPQHF.

The rearrangement joins TRBV9 to TRBJ2-1; TCRdb picks TRBD2, but there is no DNA to check that call. The CDR3 is 15 amino acids. Germline CDR1 SGDLS, CDR2 YYNGEE. The CDR3: CASSWRLASTNEQFF.

The gene calls are TRBV20-1 and TRBJ2-3; the TRBD1 assignment by TCRdb is unverifiable without DNA. CDR1 and CDR2 from the germline V gene are DFQATT and SNEGSKA (reference sequence). The CDR3 sequence is 15 residues long. CDR3: CSARTGFIYADTQYF.

The rearrangement uses TRBV3-1 and TRBJ1-5. The germline CDR1 and CDR2 sequences are LGHDT and YNNKEL (reference sequence). The CDR3 runs 13 residues. This CDR3 reads CASSQAGGEPQHF.

The chain combines TRBV5-6 with TRBJ2-1; checking the TCRdb D call of TRBD2 is not possible without DNA. This CDR3 region has 17 residues. The germline gives CDR1 SGHDT, CDR2 YYEEEE. The CDR3 loop reads CASSSKLGTSDYNEQFF.

CDR3 residues: CATADVDLAGNTIYF. The chain employs TRBV25-1 and TRBJ1-3. Germline values: CDR1 MGHDK, CDR2 SYGVNS. The CDR3 length is 15 residues. Full variable domain (outside the CDR3, taken from reference TRBV25-1 and TRBJ1-3): EADIYQTPRYLVIGTGKKITLECSQTMGHDKMYWYQQDPGMELHLIHYSYGVNSTEKGDLSSESTVSRIRTEHFPLTLESARPSHTSQYLCATADVDLAGNTIYFGEGSWLTVV.

This rearrangement joins TRBV4-1 to TRBJ1-1. CDR3 size: 15 residues. Germline V gene lookup returns CDR1 MGHRA and CDR2 YSYEKL. The CDR3 protein is CASSRRSLMEAEAFF.

The rearrangement joins TRBV28 to TRBJ2-1; without DNA, the TCRdb call of TRBD2 cannot be checked. This CDR3 has 14 residues. Germline V gene data show CDR1 as MDHEN and CDR2 as SYDVKM. The CDR3 spells CASHLAGARAEQFF.

The V and J genes are TRBV5-1 and TRBJ1-4; the D gene TCRdb calls, TRBD1, cannot be checked with no DNA. Germline CDR1 is SGHRS and CDR2 is YFSETQ. The CDR3 consists of 14 residues. The CDR3 is CASRAGSTNEKLFF.

CDR3 region: CSVPGTVNTEAFF. The genes are TRBV20-1 and TRBJ1-1; without DNA, the TCRdb call of TRBD1 cannot be checked. The germline gives CDR1 DFQATT, CDR2 SNEGSKA (reference sequence). This CDR3 is 13 amino acids long.

This chain uses TRBV7-2 with TRBJ2-1; TCRdb reports TRBD2, a call that lacks DNA to check it against. The germline CDR1 and CDR2 sequences are SGHTA and FQGNSA. The CDR3 is 14 residues long. CDR3 sequence: CASSLDVGGREQFF.

The rearrangement joins TRBV28 to TRBJ2-7; TCRdb's assignment of TRBD1 cannot be checked, as there is no DNA. Germline values: CDR1 MDHEN, CDR2 SYDVKM. The CDR3 loop spans 14 amino acids. The CDR3 spells CASSPGHVPYEQYF. The variable domain in full, with the rest retrieved from reference TRBV28 and TRBJ2-7, is DVKVTQSSRYLVKRTGEKVFLECVQDMDHENMFWYRQDPGLGLRLIYFSYDVKMKEKGDIPEGYSVSREKKERFSLILESASTNQTSMYLCASSPGHVPYEQYFGPGTRLTVT.

The chain has TRBV5-1 and TRBJ2-3; as DNA is missing, the TRBD1 call by TCRdb cannot be tested. Germline V gene lookup returns CDR1 SGHRS and CDR2 YFSETQ. CDR3 length equals 16 residues. CDR3: CASTRQAPKGTDTQYF.

V and J are TRBV5-1 and TRBJ1-2; the TCRdb D gene call, TRBD1, has no DNA to confirm it. Germline V lookup: CDR1 SGHRS, CDR2 YFSETQ. The CDR3 is 15 residues long. CDR3: CASSLGPASDSGYTF.

The chain is built from TRBV4-2 and TRBJ2-1; the TRBD1 assignment by TCRdb is unverifiable without DNA. CDR3 length equals 17 residues. Germline values: CDR1 LGHNA, CDR2 YNFKEQ. CDR3 in amino acids: CASSQDWTGISYNEQFF.

V usage is TRBV6-5 and J usage is TRBJ1-4. Looked up from germline, CDR1 is MNHEY and CDR2 is SVGAGI. The CDR3 runs 14 residues. CDR3 protein: CARSYSDTNEKLFF.

The gene calls are TRBV27 and TRBJ2-7. The CDR3 sequence is 13 residues long. The germline gives CDR1 MNHEY, CDR2 SMNVEV (reference sequence). The chain's CDR3 is CATSINPDDEQYF.

The rearrangement uses TRBV18 and TRBJ2-2; TCRdb calls TRBD1, which cannot be checked without DNA. CDR1 and CDR2 from the germline V gene are KGHSH and LQKENI. This CDR3 has 14 amino acids. The CDR3 sequence: CASSLRDNTGELFF. The full variable domain, in which reference TRBV18 and TRBJ2-2 provide the parts outside the CDR3, is NAGVMQNPRHLVRRRGQEARLRCSPMKGHSHVYWYRQLPEEGLKFMVYLQKENIIDESGMPKERFSAEFPKEGPSILRIQQVVRGDSAAYFCASSLRDNTGELFFGEGSRLTVL.